This T cell receptor (beta chain) was profiled in a study of patients and donors after allogeneic stem cell transplantation. MiXCR was run by TCRdb on the RT-PCR reads, yielding one entry per CDR3 protein. This table has hundreds of thousands of distinct CDR3 sequences, roughly 17% appearing once. Only a few counts were recorded for this clonotype. This CDR3 comprises 14 residues. The V and J ends lost 7 bases and 5 bases, in that order; junction bases with no gene match: 9. Germline V gives CDR1 SNHLY, CDR2 FYNNEI. The sequence was obtained from a human donor who was either an allogeneic HSCT recipient or a stem cell or donor lymphocyte infusion donor (not recorded which). It is not recorded whose cells these are; they may come from a transplant donor. V and J are TRBV2 and TRBJ2-7, with TRBD1 matching over 9 bases. Sequenced: blood, either unsorted or a sorted T cell fraction (not recorded which). This chain's CDR3 is CASTPDRGSNEQYF. In DNA form, the CDR3 reads TGTGCCAGCACACCAGACAGGGGGTCCAACGAGCAGTACTTC. The full variable domain, in which reference TRBV2 and TRBJ2-7 provide the parts outside the CDR3, is EPEVTQTPSHQVTQMGQEVILRCVPISNHLYFYWYRQILGQKVEFLVSFYNNEISEKSEIFDDQFSVERPDGSNFTLKIRSTKLEDSAMYFCASTPDRGSNEQYFGPGTRLTVT.